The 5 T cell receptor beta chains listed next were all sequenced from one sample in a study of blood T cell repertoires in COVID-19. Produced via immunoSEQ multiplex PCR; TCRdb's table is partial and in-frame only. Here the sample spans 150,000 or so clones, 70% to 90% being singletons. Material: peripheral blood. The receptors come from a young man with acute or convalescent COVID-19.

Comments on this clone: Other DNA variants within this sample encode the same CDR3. The CDR3 loop reads CASSMAGTEAFF. CDR3 in DNA: TGTGCCAGTAGCATGGCAGGGACTGAAGCTTTCTTT. V usage is TRBV19 and J usage is TRBJ1-1; tentative D call: TRBD1 (5 bases). This CDR3 has 12 amino acids. The germline V and J ends were trimmed by 6 bases and 5 bases, with 10 bases remaining between them. Germline V gene sequence: CDR1 LNHDA, CDR2 SQIVND (reference sequence).

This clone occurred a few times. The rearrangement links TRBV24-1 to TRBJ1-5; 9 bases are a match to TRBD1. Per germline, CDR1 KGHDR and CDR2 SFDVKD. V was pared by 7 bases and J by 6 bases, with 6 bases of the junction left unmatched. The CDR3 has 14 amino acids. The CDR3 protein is CATRGQGNGQPQHF. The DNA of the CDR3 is TGTGCCACCAGGGGACAGGGAAATGGTCAGCCCCAGCATTTT.

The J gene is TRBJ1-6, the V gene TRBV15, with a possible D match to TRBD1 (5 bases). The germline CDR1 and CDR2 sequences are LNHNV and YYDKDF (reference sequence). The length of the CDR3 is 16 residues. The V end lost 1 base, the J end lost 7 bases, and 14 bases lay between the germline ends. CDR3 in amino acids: CATSRVAGPLNSPLHF. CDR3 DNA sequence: TGTGCCACCAGCAGAGTAGCAGGGCCGTTAAATTCACCCCTCCACTTT.

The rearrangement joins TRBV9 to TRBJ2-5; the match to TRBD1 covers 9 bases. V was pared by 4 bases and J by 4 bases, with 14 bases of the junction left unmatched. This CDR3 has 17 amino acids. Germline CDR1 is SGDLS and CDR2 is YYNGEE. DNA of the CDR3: TGTGCCAGCAGCCCCCAGCCTACAGGGGGCTTCGGAGAGACCCAGTACTTC. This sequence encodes CASSPQPTGGFGETQYF.

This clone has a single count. This chain's CDR3 is CASSPPGGGETEAFF. For the CDR3, the DNA is TGTGCCAGCTCACCCCCCGGGGGAGGGGAGACTGAAGCTTTCTTT. The chain carries TRBV18 and TRBJ1-1, with D tentatively TRBD1 (5 bases). The V and J ends lost 3 bases and 5 bases respectively, with 16 bases between them. The CDR3 has 15 residues. The germline V gene has CDR1 KGHSH and CDR2 LQKENI.